These 23 T cell receptor beta chains share one sample of origin, sequenced in a study of blood T cell repertoires in COVID-19. The assay was immunoSEQ multiplex PCR, and TCRdb's table has in-frame clones only and misses some. The sample has 150,000 or so clones; 75% to 85% are singletons. Sample: peripheral blood. These receptors were obtained from a human donor with acute or convalescent COVID-19. The donor label of this sample is uncertain.

The V gene is TRBV6-5, the J gene TRBJ2-7; 7 bases are shared with TRBD2. The CDR3 runs 13 residues. Trimming at V came to 5 bases and at J to 1 base, leaving 2 bases not matched to a gene. Germline V gives CDR1 MNHEY, CDR2 SVGAGI. CDR3 coding DNA: TGTGCCAGCAGTACGGGGGGTTCCTACGAGCAGTACGTC. Its translation is CASSTGGSYEQYV.

V gene TRBV19 combines with J gene TRBJ1-1, with D uncertain. Germline V gives CDR1 LNHDA, CDR2 SQIVND (reference sequence). The CDR3 loop spans 15 amino acids. The germline V and J ends were trimmed by 0 bases and 2 bases, with 10 bases remaining between them. The CDR3 is CASSIDTRRNTEAFF. The CDR3 bases are TGTGCCAGTAGTATAGATACGCGGCGCAACACTGAAGCTTTCTTT. Full variable domain (rest looked up from reference TRBV19 and TRBJ1-1): DGGITQSPKYLFRKEGQNVTLSCEQNLNHDAMYWYRQDPGQGLRLIYYSQIVNDFQKGDIAEGYSVSREKKESFPLTVTSAQKNPTAFYLCASSIDTRRNTEAFFGQGTRLTVV.

CDR3 loop: CASSQGTGRWSPLHF. DNA for the CDR3: TGTGCCAGCTCACAGGGGACAGGGAGGTGGTCACCCCTCCACTTT. The chain recombines TRBV18 with TRBJ1-6, with TRBD1 matching over 9 bases. Germline V gene lookup returns CDR1 KGHSH and CDR2 LQKENI. Trimming took 4 bases from V and 10 from J; bases not matched to a gene: 8. The CDR3 consists of 15 residues.

The V gene is TRBV27, the J gene TRBJ2-3; D gene ambiguous. CDR3 size: 14 residues. Trimming took 8 bases from V and 2 from J, leaving 14 bases between them. CDR1 is MNHEY, CDR2 SMNVEV, per germline (reference sequence). The CDR3 protein is CASGIGPTTDTQYF. CDR3 nucleotide sequence: TGTGCCAGCGGTATTGGGCCGACCACAGATACGCAGTATTTT.

This chain links TRBV5-6 with TRBJ2-5; 7 nucleotides agree with TRBD1. The trim removed 0 bases at V and 1 base at J, leaving 0 bases unmatched. Germline V gene lookup returns CDR1 SGHDT and CDR2 YYEEEE. This CDR3 has 14 amino acids. CDR3 nucleotide sequence: TGTGCCAGCAGCTTGGCAGGGGGCCAAGAGACCCAGTACTTC. Protein: CASSLAGGQETQYF.

This chain connects TRBV6-5 to TRBJ1-4; no clear D. The CDR3 is 12 residues long. V shed 6 bases and J shed 7 bases, with 9 bases lying between them. Germline CDR1 reads MNHEY; CDR2 reads SVGAGI. CDR3 coding DNA: TGTGCCAGCAGGCGCCGGGGTGAAAAACTGTTTTTT. It specifies CASRRRGEKLFF.

This chain uses TRBV30 with TRBJ2-1; 13 bases line up with TRBD2. The germline CDR1 and CDR2 sequences are GTSNPN and SVGIG (reference sequence). With V trimmed by 5 bases and J by 9 bases, 13 bases remained unmatched. The CDR3 loop spans 16 amino acids. CDR3: CAWFNGLAGDPGEQFF. The DNA for the CDR3 is TGTGCCTGGTTTAATGGACTAGCGGGGGACCCGGGTGAGCAGTTCTTC. The full variable domain, rest sourced from reference TRBV30 and TRBJ2-1, is SQTIHQWPATLVQPVGSPLSLECTVEGTSNPNLYWYRQAAGRGLQLLFYSVGIGQISSEVPQNLSASRPQDRQFILSSKKLLLSDSGFYLCAWFNGLAGDPGEQFFGPGTRLTVL.

V usage is TRBV5-1 and J usage is TRBJ1-2; D unclear. V shed 4 bases and J shed 4 bases, with 14 bases lying between them. There are 14 residues in the CDR3. Germline assignment: CDR1 SGHRS and CDR2 YFSETQ. In nucleotides, the CDR3 is TGCGCCAGCAGCCCCACTACGGAGGGCTATGGCTACACCTTC. Translation gives CASSPTTEGYGYTF. Drawing the rest from reference TRBV5-1 and TRBJ1-2, the complete variable domain is KAGVTQTPRYLIKTRGQQVTLSCSPISGHRSVSWYQQTPGQGLQFLFEYFSETQRNKGNFPGRFSGRQFSNSRSEMNVSTLELGDSALYLCASSPTTEGYGYTFGSGTRLTVV.

This chain connects TRBV27 to TRBJ2-4, with unresolved D. CDR1 is MNHEY, CDR2 SMNVEV, per germline (reference sequence). Trimming left V 4 bases short and J 2 bases short, with 3 bases between. The CDR3 is made up of 12 amino acids. The CDR3 sequence: CASSSSKNIQYF. CDR3 DNA: TGTGCCAGCAGTTCCTCCAAAAACATTCAGTACTTC.

This chain links TRBV5-1 with TRBJ2-4; TRBD1 aligns across 8 bases. After removal of 0 bases from V and 6 bases from J, the junction contained 5 bases not matched to a gene. The V gene's germline CDR1 is SGHRS and CDR2 YFSETQ. The CDR3 loop spans 15 amino acids. CDR3 amino acids: CASSLEWTGTNIQYF. CDR3 DNA: TGCGCCAGCAGCTTGGAATGGACAGGGACAAACATTCAGTACTTC.

This clone appeared a single time. The genes are TRBV5-1 and TRBJ1-1; TRBD1 might be the D (5 bases). This CDR3 has 12 amino acids. Trimming took off 2 bases at V and 6 bases at J, with 8 bases between the two ends. Per the germline V gene, CDR1 is SGHRS and CDR2 is YFSETQ. This CDR3 is CASSFQGPEAFF. The CDR3, as DNA: TGCGCCAGCAGCTTTCAGGGCCCTGAAGCTTTCTTT.

The rearrangement links TRBV29-1 to TRBJ1-1; D is undetermined. Between the trimmed V and J ends, which lost 2 bases and 1 base, there was a span of 8 bases. This CDR3 contains 13 residues. Germline V CDR1 and CDR2: SQVTM, ANQGSEA. CDR3 sequence: CSVETHTNTEAFF. The CDR3 region has the DNA TGCAGCGTTGAAACACACACGAACACTGAAGCTTTCTTT.

V gene TRBV11-3 combines with J gene TRBJ2-2; TRBD2 matches 11 bases. From germline, CDR1 is SGHNT and CDR2 YENEEA. Trimming took 5 bases from V and 3 from J; bases not matched to a gene: 2. The CDR3 consists of 15 residues. The DNA of the CDR3 is TGTGCCAGCAGCCAGACTAGCGGGGACACCGGGGAGCTGTTTTTT. This gives the protein CASSQTSGDTGELFF.

The genes are TRBV19 and TRBJ2-3, with 9 bases lining up with TRBD2. The length of the CDR3 is 17 residues. Germline V gives CDR1 LNHDA, CDR2 SQIVND (reference sequence). Trimming at V came to 7 bases and at J to 0 bases, leaving 11 bases not matched to a gene. The CDR3 bases are TGTGCCAGTACCCCGGGGCGGGGGGGATCAAGCACAGATACGCAGTATTTT. Translated, it gives CASTPGRGGSSTDTQYF.

A few counts support this clone. The rearrangement uses TRBV6-5 and TRBJ2-7; maybe TRBD2 (6 bases). Looked up from germline, CDR1 is MNHEY and CDR2 is SVGAGI. The CDR3 is made up of 13 amino acids. Trimming removed 7 bases at V and 3 bases at J, with 13 bases between. This CDR3 is CASIVRGSYEQYF. CDR3 sequence (DNA): TGTGCCAGCATAGTACGGGGGAGCTACGAGCAGTACTTC.

The chain uses TRBV12-5 and TRBJ2-5, with TRBD2 identical over 11 bases. The CDR3 sequence is 15 residues long. V shed 3 bases, J shed 3 bases, and the junction held 3 bases outside the gene matches. Germline assignment: CDR1 LGHNT and CDR2 FRNRAP. CDR3 amino acids: CASGFLAGGEETQYF. The DNA of the CDR3 is TGTGCTAGTGGTTTCTTAGCGGGGGGGGAAGAGACCCAGTACTTC.

CDR3 in amino acids: CASSARSGASSYEQYF. DNA for the CDR3: TGTGCCAGCAGTGCACGCAGCGGGGCTAGCTCCTACGAGCAGTACTTC. This chain connects TRBV2 to TRBJ2-7; 7 bases fit TRBD2. The CDR3 is made up of 16 amino acids. After removal of 4 bases from V and 0 bases from J, the junction contained 9 bases not matched to a gene. Germline lookup yields CDR1 SNHLY and CDR2 FYNNEI.

The V gene is TRBV12-2, the J gene TRBJ1-1. TRBV12-2 is designated a pseudogene. The CDR3 covers 15 residues. The CDR3 DNA reads as TGTGCAAGTCGCTCCCTCTCCCACTCGGGGACTGAAGCTTTCTTT. Protein sequence: CASRSLSHSGTEAFF.

The V call is TRBV5-1, the J call TRBJ1-1; the match to TRBD1 covers 8 bases. The V gene end was trimmed by 3 bases and the J gene end by 7 bases; junction bases not matched to a gene: 8. CDR3 length: 14 residues. Germline CDR1 SGHRS, CDR2 YFSETQ. The CDR3 nucleotides read TGCGCCAGCAGCTACCTACAGGGGGAAGGTGAAGCTTTCTTT. It encodes CASSYLQGEGEAFF.

The gene calls are TRBV19 and TRBJ1-5; TRBD1 agrees at 7 bases. Germline V gene sequence: CDR1 LNHDA, CDR2 SQIVND (reference sequence). V gave up 6 bases and J gave up 4 bases; unmatched junction bases: 9. CDR3 length: 15 amino acids. The CDR3 region is CASRIRGTENQPQHF. In nucleotides, the CDR3 is TGTGCCAGTAGGATAAGAGGGACAGAAAATCAGCCCCAGCATTTT.

This rearrangement joins TRBV9 to TRBJ2-1; TRBD1 matches at 8 bases. The germline gives CDR1 SGDLS, CDR2 YYNGEE. Germline trimming cut 7 bases from V and 1 base from J; bases unmatched to any gene: 10. The CDR3 is made up of 16 amino acids. CDR3 nucleotides: TGTGCCAGCTCCCGGACAGGGAAACCGTCCTACAATGAGCAGTTCTTC. Protein sequence: CASSRTGKPSYNEQFF.

This clone was counted between two and nine times. The J gene is TRBJ1-2, the V gene TRBV6-1; D is ambiguous. Deletions cut 1 base from V and 2 bases from J, with 5 bases between. CDR1 and CDR2 from the germline V gene are MNHNS and SASEGT. This CDR3 is built from 13 residues. The CDR3 DNA reads TGTGCCAGCAGTGAAGGGGCGAACTATGGCTACACCTTC. Residues: CASSEGANYGYTF.

This rearrangement joins TRBV5-1 to TRBJ1-4; 10 nucleotides align to TRBD1. CDR1 and CDR2 (germline): SGHRS, YFSETQ. Trimming cost V 4 bases and J 7 bases; bases outside gene matches: 4. The CDR3 spans 14 residues. CDR3 sequence: CASSRGQGVEKLFF. As DNA, the CDR3 is TGCGCCAGCAGCCGAGGACAGGGGGTTGAAAAACTGTTTTTT.